This is a list of T cell receptor beta chains from one sample in a study of blood T cell repertoires in COVID-19. Generated by immunoSEQ multiplex PCR, the TCRdb table keeps only in-frame clones and is missing some. Here the sample spans around 250,000 clones, about four fifths being singletons. The sequencing input was peripheral blood. Receptors were obtained from a man under 40 who had recovered from COVID-19. Each CDR3 is given with its conserved first and last residue. The D gene is left open where the match is weak. Clone size is stated in some rows and not others, as once, few, many or a class when expanded.

cdr3_aa: CASSLGTGVGYTF; cdr3_nt: TGTGCCAGCAGTTTAGGGACAGGGGTTGGCTACACCTTC; j_call: TRBJ1-2; clone_size: -; v_call: TRBV27; d_call: TRBD1
cdr3_aa: CASSPPADSLINEKLFF; cdr3_nt: TGTGCCAGCTCACCACCCGCGGACAGCCTAATCAATGAAAAACTGTTTTTT; j_call: TRBJ1-4; clone_size: -; v_call: TRBV18; d_call: -
cdr3_aa: CASSQEGASTEAFF; cdr3_nt: TGTGCCAGCAGCCAAGAGGGGGCAAGCACTGAAGCTTTCTTT; j_call: TRBJ1-1; clone_size: -; v_call: TRBV3-1/TRBV3-2; d_call: -
cdr3_aa: CASSLGLIHSGELFF; cdr3_nt: TGTGCCAGCAGTTTGGGACTTATACACAGTGGGGAGCTGTTTTTT; j_call: TRBJ2-2; clone_size: -; v_call: TRBV28; d_call: -
cdr3_aa: CASRQGGEKLFF; cdr3_nt: TGTGCCAGCAGACAGGGTGGCGAAAAACTGTTTTTT; j_call: TRBJ1-4; clone_size: -; v_call: TRBV6-1; d_call: -
cdr3_aa: CASSLIGGAPTDTQYF; cdr3_nt: TGTGCCAGCAGCTTAATCGGGGGGGCCCCTACAGATACGCAGTATTTT; j_call: TRBJ2-3; clone_size: many; v_call: TRBV11-1; d_call: TRBD2
cdr3_aa: CASSQRQEQETQYF; cdr3_nt: TGTGCCAGCAGCCAAAGACAGGAACAAGAGACCCAGTACTTC; j_call: TRBJ2-5; clone_size: -; v_call: TRBV3-1/TRBV3-2; d_call: -
cdr3_aa: CASSNPRLEKTQYF; cdr3_nt: TGTGCCAGTAGCAATCCGAGACTAGAGAAGACCCAGTACTTC; j_call: TRBJ2-5; clone_size: -; v_call: TRBV19; d_call: -
cdr3_aa: CATNSGSNQPQHF; cdr3_nt: TGTGCCACCAACTCCGGTAGCAATCAGCCCCAGCATTTT; j_call: TRBJ1-5; clone_size: -; v_call: TRBV24-1; d_call: -
cdr3_aa: CASSESGGPSNYGYTF; cdr3_nt: TGTGCCAGCAGTGAATCGGGGGGGCCCTCTAACTATGGCTACACCTTC; j_call: TRBJ1-2; clone_size: -; v_call: TRBV6-1; d_call: -
cdr3_aa: CASSRTGLIADTQYF; cdr3_nt: TGCGCCAGCAGCCGTACCGGACTAATCGCCGATACGCAGTATTTT; j_call: TRBJ2-3; clone_size: -; v_call: TRBV4-1; d_call: -
cdr3_aa: CASSQEGSGANTEAFF; cdr3_nt: TGTGCCAGCAGCCAAGAAGGTTCAGGGGCGAACACTGAAGCTTTCTTT; j_call: TRBJ1-1; clone_size: few; v_call: TRBV3-1/TRBV3-2; d_call: -
cdr3_aa: CASSQDWEGSADTQYF; cdr3_nt: TGTGCCAGCAGCCAAGATTGGGAGGGGTCGGCAGATACGCAGTATTTT; j_call: TRBJ2-3; clone_size: -; v_call: TRBV4-2; d_call: TRBD2
cdr3_aa: CASSDPTGSGNTIYF; cdr3_nt: TGTGCCAGCAGCGATCCGACAGGGAGTGGAAACACCATATATTTT; j_call: TRBJ1-3; clone_size: -; v_call: TRBV5-4; d_call: TRBD1